This T cell receptor (beta chain) was observed in a study of CD4 T cells in relation to SARS-CoV-2 and coronaviruses. As for the study in general: Median patient age was approximately 38 years, spanning 21 to 72 years. Shared crossreactive spike epitopes were mapped to their HLA restriction.

Naive and memory CD4+ T cell DNA was deep-sequenced without culture. Measured with immunoSEQ multiplex PCR; TCRdb has only the in-frame clones, and not every one. The sample lists 37,000 or so clones; 70% to 90% were seen once. Per germline, CDR1 MDHEN and CDR2 SYDVKM. The germline V and J ends were trimmed by 3 bases and 7 bases, with 15 bases remaining between them. CDR3 size: 15 residues. The source is an adult with COVID-19. The specimen sequenced was memory CD4+ T cells from PBMCs. V and J are TRBV28 and TRBJ1-4, with a possible D match to TRBD1 (6 bases). The CDR3, as DNA: TGTGCCAGCAGTTTTGGGGGGGCGCTCAGTGAAAAACTGTTTTTT. It is translated as CASSFGGALSEKLFF.